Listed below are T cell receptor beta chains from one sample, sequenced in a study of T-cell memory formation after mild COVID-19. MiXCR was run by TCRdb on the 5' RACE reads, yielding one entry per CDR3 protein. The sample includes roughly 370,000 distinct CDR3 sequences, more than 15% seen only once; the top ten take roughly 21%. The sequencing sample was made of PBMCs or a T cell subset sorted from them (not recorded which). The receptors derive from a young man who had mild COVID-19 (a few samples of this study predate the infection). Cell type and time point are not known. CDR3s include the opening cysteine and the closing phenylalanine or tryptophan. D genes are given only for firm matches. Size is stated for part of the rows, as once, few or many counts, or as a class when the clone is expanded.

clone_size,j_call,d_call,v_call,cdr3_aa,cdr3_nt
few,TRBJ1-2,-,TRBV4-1,CASSQVGRSGLGLNYHYGYTF,TGCGCCAGCAGCCAAGTCGGCCGGAGTGGACTGGGGCTAAACTACCACTATGGCTACACCTTC
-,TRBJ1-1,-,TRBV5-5,CASSLTAITEAFF,TGTGCCAGCAGCTTGACGGCGATCACTGAAGCTTTCTTT
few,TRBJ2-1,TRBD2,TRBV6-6,CASSGGDNEQFF,TGTGCCAGCAGCGGGGGGGATAATGAGCAGTTCTTC
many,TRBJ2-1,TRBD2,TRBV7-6,CASSAAGGPYNEQFF,TGTGCCAGCAGCGCTGCGGGGGGGCCCTACAATGAGCAGTTCTTC
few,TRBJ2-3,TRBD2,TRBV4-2,CASSQAPNRGGSSTDTQYF,TGTGCCAGCAGCCAAGCACCCAACCGCGGGGGGTCTAGCACAGATACGCAGTATTTT
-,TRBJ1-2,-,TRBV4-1,CASSQEVSPRGYTF,TGCGCCAGCAGCCAAGAAGTGAGCCCCCGTGGCTACACCTTC
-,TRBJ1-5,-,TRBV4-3,CASSQEEDQPQHF,TGCGCCAGCAGCCAAGAGGAGGATCAGCCCCAGCATTTT
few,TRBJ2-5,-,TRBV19,CASSTHRQGQETQYF,TGTGCCAGTAGTACCCATCGGCAAGGTCAAGAGACCCAGTACTTC
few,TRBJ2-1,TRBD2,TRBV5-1,CASSLPSGGARGNEQFF,TGCGCCAGCAGCTTGCCAAGCGGGGGGGCTCGTGGCAATGAGCAGTTCTTC
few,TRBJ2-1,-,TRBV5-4,CASSLAFGNEQFF,TGTGCCAGCAGCTTGGCGTTTGGGAATGAGCAGTTCTTC
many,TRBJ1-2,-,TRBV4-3,CASSQDLGGDYGYTF,TGCGCCAGCAGCCAAGATCTGGGAGGGGACTATGGCTACACCTTC
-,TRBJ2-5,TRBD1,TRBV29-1,CSVGTGTATQYF,TGCAGCGTTGGGACAGGGACCGCGACCCAGTACTTC
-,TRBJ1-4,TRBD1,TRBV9,CASSARGEKLFF,TGTGCCAGCAGCGCCAGGGGGGAAAAACTGTTTTTT